These T cell receptor beta chains were read from a single sample in a study of identical twins. TCRdb analysed the 5' RACE reads with MiXCR anew, one entry per CDR3 protein. The sample holds around 480,000 distinct CDR3 sequences, around 15% seen once. This sample was shared with a second study, whose subject was yellow fever vaccine responses in identical twins.

The source material was CD4+ T cells sorted from blood. Receptors originate from a woman under 30 in good health. Each CDR3 is given with its conserved first and last residue. Fields, in order: V gene, D gene, CDR3 length, clone size, J gene, CDR3 protein, CDR3 DNA. A D gene is named only where the DNA matches it firmly. Not all rows give a size; the values are once, few, many and, for expanded clones, a class.

TRBV12-3/TRBV12-4	-	12	many	TRBJ1-1	CASTLGRKEAFF	TGTGCCAGCACCCTTGGCAGGAAAGAAGCTTTCTTT
TRBV12-3/TRBV12-4	-	15	few	TRBJ1-4	CASRNTGFLGEKLFF	TGTGCCAGCAGAAATACAGGGTTTTTAGGAGAAAAACTGTTTTTT
TRBV7-2	-	14	-	TRBJ1-2	CASSRQGPNYGYTF	TGTGCCAGCAGCAGGCAGGGGCCTAACTATGGCTACACCTTC
TRBV11-2	-	12	few	TRBJ1-2	CASSGTGFGYTF	TGTGCCAGCAGCGGTACAGGGTTTGGCTACACCTTC
TRBV4-1	-	16	-	TRBJ2-7	CASSQGDAPTGYEQYF	TGCGCCAGCAGCCAAGGGGACGCCCCCACCGGCTACGAGCAGTACTTC
TRBV15	TRBD2	15	once	TRBJ2-7	CATSSRASGAYEQYF	TGTGCCACCAGCAGCCGGGCAAGCGGGGCCTACGAGCAGTACTTC
TRBV28	-	15	few	TRBJ2-6	CASYGRHSGANVLTF	TGTGCCAGTTACGGACGTCACTCTGGGGCCAACGTCCTGACTTTC
TRBV5-1	TRBD1	16	-	TRBJ2-1	CASSPPGTVSYNEQFF	TGCGCCAGCAGCCCGCCGGGGACAGTGTCCTACAATGAGCAGTTCTTC
TRBV7-8	TRBD1	20	-	TRBJ1-5	CASSQGLVKTGTMSNQPQHF	TGTGCCAGCAGCCAAGGCCTTGTTAAGACAGGGACAATGAGCAATCAGCCCCAGCATTTT
TRBV9	-	14	-	TRBJ2-5	CASSVTGSGETQYF	TGTGCCAGCAGCGTAACAGGGAGCGGCGAGACCCAGTACTTC
TRBV29-1	TRBD2	13	few	TRBJ2-1	CSGRTSGRDEQFF	TGCAGCGGTAGGACTAGCGGGAGGGATGAGCAGTTCTTC
TRBV30	TRBD1	13	once	TRBJ2-5	CAWSVQGAETQYF	TGTGCCTGGAGTGTACAGGGGGCAGAGACCCAGTACTTC
TRBV15	TRBD1	16	few	TRBJ1-1	CATSRFERTGSTEAFF	TGTGCCACCAGTCGCTTTGAGCGGACAGGGTCCACTGAAGCTTTCTTT
TRBV12-3/TRBV12-4	TRBD1	17	-	TRBJ1-3	CASSPGQGAAGGNTIYF	TGTGCCAGCAGTCCAGGACAGGGTGCGGCCGGCGGAAACACCATATATTTT
TRBV20-1	TRBD2	14	-	TRBJ2-5	CSARGSSGRETQYF	TGCAGTGCTAGAGGGTCTAGCGGGAGGGAGACCCAGTACTTC